This TCR beta chain was sequenced in a study of cytomegalovirus exposure and HLA in healthy donors (dated by TCRdb to about 2017). Describing the broader study: According to an earlier analysis of several hundred of the donors, about 179 million T cells yielded 117 million unique TCR beta sequences and approximately 280 Gb of sequence data. Because of strong linkage in the cohort, 5 or 6 DR-DQ haplotypes were treated as single units for association and clustering. Every repertoire in the discovery cohort had been generated on one and the same sequencing platform. In a later genetic analysis, genome-wide SNP genotypes for about three fifths of the roughly 670 donors were used, and that subset was treated as a discovery cohort. The study used immunosequencing to profile the T cell repertoires of approximately 640 subjects and linked those repertoires to cytomegalovirus serostatus. An earlier analysis of about 600 of the donors used high-throughput TCR beta sequencing to judge whether each TCR beta V gene segment behaved as functional or pseudogenic. Among the approximately 400 genotyped donors, 81% belonged to the genetic ancestry cluster associated with self-reported Caucasian donors. Rather than drawing on any new phenotypic data, the later analysis identified candidate immune exposures from TCR beta sequences and the way those sequences occurred across donors. To predict cytomegalovirus infection status, the study combined high-throughput TCR immunosequencing, statistical association of individual TCRs with disease status, and machine learning. Across about 370 genotyped donors of the cohort, an average of approximately 240,000 unique TCR beta nucleotide sequences per donor were sequenced, and roughly 20% of those sequences were non-productive. Typing coverage differed by locus: A, B, C, DRB1 and DQB1 were typed in roughly 620-630 donors, DQA1 in 500 to 550, DPA1 in around 610, and DPB1 in 450 to 480. Alongside the repertoire data, information on donor age, sex, ethnicity and CMV serostatus was compiled. The study aimed to test whether signatures of past pathogen exposure could be identified by cataloging public T cell receptors. An early release covering about 600 HLA-typed donors comprised roughly 300 gigabases of sequencing data and some 79 million unique TCR sequences. Besides the first cohort of roughly 700 subjects, a separate validation cohort made up of 95 to 150 different subjects was used. A later analysis re-examined previously published TCR beta repertoires from just over 650 donors and added high-resolution HLA genotyping to investigate patterns of TCR occurrence. HLA typing included class I and class II loci at four-digit resolution. What the study reported, not specific to this receptor: This cohort had only TCR beta chains sequenced, and the lack of alpha or paired-chain data limited which features could be detected. According to a later analysis, TCR association rates differed among HLA loci, with DRB1 alleles showing the most associated TCRs and HLA-C alleles showing the fewest. According to the authors, the approach could potentially be generalized to other disease states and immunological phenotypes. CMV serostatus was the only immune exposure information available for the cohort. According to a later analysis, most CMV-associated TCR beta chains appeared to be HLA-restricted, and the HLA associations seemed to be driven largely by CMV exposure. The study listed 164 TCR beta chains as associated with cytomegalovirus. Because counts were too low, seventeen rarely observed V segments, including chromosome 9 orphons, were excluded from the earlier analysis of some 590 of the donors. An association between a missense DCLRE1C variant and V-gene and J-gene trimming of TCR beta chains was found in a later genetic analysis and replicated in an independent cohort. Because HLA typing was missing for some donors at each locus, association tests included only the typed subset. In a later analysis, 15,000 to 20,000 TCR beta sequences were associated with specific HLA alleles at a false discovery rate of 0.05. According to a later genetic analysis, donors in an Asian-associated ancestry cluster had fewer N-insertions in productive TCRs than the approximately 690-donor mean. Compared with equally common non-associated chains, HLA-associated TCR beta chains in a later analysis were more clonally expanded and had lower generation probabilities. A further reported finding was that TCR beta sequences accurately predicted the HLA-A and HLA-B alleles for most subjects in the first cohort. Strong co-occurrence of HLA alleles, especially DR and DQ, made assigning TCR associations to individual alleles difficult. Correlated functional status among segregating V segments might reflect linkage disequilibrium, but an unknown experimental factor could not be ruled out. Across donors, most TCR sequences were observed very rarely, whereas some public TCRs were present in many individuals. Broadly in line with IMGT annotations, most TCR beta V segments showed up in productive rearrangements about 87% or about 30% of the time in an earlier analysis of 450 to 600 of the donors. Because the 87-base-pair reads could not distinguish some IMGT-functional V segments, including TRBV6-2 and TRBV6-3, those segments were excluded. In vitro tests confirmed that three of the cytomegalovirus-associated TCR beta chains recognize cytomegalovirus antigens. A group of highly shared sequence variants was considered likely to be a technical artifact of the sequencing pipeline. Roughly uniform sequencing depth across donors was assumed in presence/absence analyses, although this assumption may not hold. In a later analysis, several top co-occurrence clusters were reported to appear linked to parvovirus B19, influenza, CMV and Epstein-Barr virus. In both the original and validation cohorts, the classifier was reported to diagnose cytomegalovirus status with high specificity and sensitivity.

In total, 600 or so healthy bone marrow donors made up the cohort. At the time of sampling, every cohort member was nominally healthy, though immune exposures that went unrecorded were likely present. The donor was CMV seronegative and was included in the group of 352 seronegative cohort members. Each donor provided a peripheral blood sample, and peripheral blood mononuclear cells were used for TCR beta sequencing. Genomic DNA extraction from the blood cell samples was performed with the Qiagen DNeasy Blood Extraction Kit. Details on this clone: The antigen it binds to is not known. No per-base quality is available; no much larger clone lies one base away.

The library was generated by the immunoSEQ multiplex PCR assay. For the multiplex PCR, a mixture combining 60 forward primers for TCR Vbeta segments and 13 reverse primers for TCR Jbeta segments was used. A multiplex PCR assay on genomic DNA amplified the CDR3 region of rearranged TCR beta genes. The Illumina HiSeq System was used to sequence the amplified TCR beta libraries as 87-base-pair reads. As for the authors' bioinformatics: A later analysis counted some 80 million unique TCR beta chains across the 666 repertoires, and around 12 million of these chains were shared by at least two donors. Raw reads were error-corrected and collapsed into unique sequences by a nearest-neighbor algorithm in which closely related sequences were merged to remove PCR and sequencing errors. Alignment of CDR3 sequences to IMGT reference sequences was used to assign V, D and J gene segments. For a sequence to be retained, a match of at least six nucleotides was required to both a V gene segment and a J gene segment. Rearrangements were called productive when the CDR3 lacked stop codons and stayed in frame with V and J; all others were non-productive. CDR3 was defined by IMGT convention, running from the second conserved V-encoded cysteine to the conserved J-encoded phenylalanine. Sequences without an unambiguous match to a single V gene segment were excluded from the earlier analysis of a few hundred of the donors. An earlier analysis of a few hundred of the donors called V segments functional above 56.7% productive rearrangements and segregating when the between-donor standard deviation exceeded 5%. A statistical classification framework was built for diagnosing cytomegalovirus status from the catalog of TCR beta chain sequences. V and J gene assignment, in a later analysis, came from comparing TCR nucleotide sequences with IMGT/GENE-DB human TR gene sequences. The TCRdist pipeline was used in a later analysis to assign CDR3 sequences and most-parsimonious VDJ recombination scenarios. In a later analysis, every TCR beta chain was defined by the combination of its CDR3 amino acid sequence and its V-gene family, and reads without a unique V-gene family were dropped. In a later analysis, approximately 640 highly shared, low-generation-probability nucleotide sequences were removed to address suspected cross-contamination and a sequencing artifact. In a later analysis, a clonal expansion index was calculated for each public chain from normalized within-repertoire ranks of inferred template counts. Generation probabilities in a later analysis came from a VDJ recombination model fitted to out-of-frame rearrangements, and those results were checked against IGoR. In a later analysis, TCR-TCR, TCR-HLA and TCR-CMV co-occurrence was scored with hypergeometric tests, and a repertoire-size bias correction was applied to TCR pairs. In a later analysis, false discovery rates were estimated by permuting HLA or CMV assignments 20 times. In a later analysis, co-occurring TCRs were grouped using DBSCAN, and TCRdist sequence similarity was added for clustering within HLA-allele-positive subsets. Repertoires with fewer than 30,000 or more than 120,000 public chains, plus five repertoires with anomalous nucleotide sharing, were excluded from co-occurrence clustering. TCRdb took this table from immuneACCESS and kept in-frame rearrangements with V and J called. Such tables lack part of the clones; where checked against another copy, unresolved V genes explain under half of the gap, and the rest is unexplained. Clonal size and the V and J genes are those of that table, whereas D and trimming came from the DNA. Counted in this sample were 99,000 or so clones; more than 65% of them appeared once. Under 4% of the sample comes from the top ten.

The germline V gene (reference sequence) yields LNHNV for CDR1 and YYDKDF for CDR2. Clipping removes 2 bases from V and 8 bases from J, with 12 as the unmatched junction base count. From the cysteine through the phenylalanine, the CDR3 covers 17 amino acids. The entry retains the CDR3 DNA only, 51 bases that are in frame from base 1. The sequenced sample was PBMCs. The sequence links TRBV15 to TRBJ2-1; TRBD2 fits 10 bases in the junction. The TCR comes from a man under 40 in good health and CMV-seronegative. The DNA sequence is as follows: TGTGCCACCAGCAGACCCACAAGCGGGAGGGCCAGGTATGAGCAGTTCTTC. Its product reads: CATSRPTSGRARYEQFF.